The entry that follows covers one T cell receptor (beta chain) sequence. What it binds is not known. Second-dose schedules of about 4 or about 12 weeks were combined. These data come from a study of T cell responses to AZD1222 COVID-19 vaccine. Study observations and caveats: The study reported that nearly half of spike-specific TCRs target unmutated variant regions. Spike as a whole was targeted by vaccine-associated CD4 TCRs, dominant at 160-218 and 743-854.

Here immunoSEQ multiplex PCR was the method, and the copy in TCRdb shows in-frame clones only, minus some. The repertoire holds 95,000 to 100,000 clones, roughly 90% seen once, with roughly 15% in the top ten. This clonotype was obtained from an adult who received the AZD1222 COVID-19 vaccine. Here the sequenced sample was peripheral blood, taken 28 days after the second AZD1222 dose.

CDR3 sequence (DNA): TGTGCCACCGAGCCGCCCCGGCAGGGGGCCTACGAGCAGTACTTC. It yields the protein CATEPPRQGAYEQYF. This chain connects TRBV28 to TRBJ2-7, with 7 nucleotides matching TRBD1. Germline V gives CDR1 MDHEN, CDR2 SYDVKM. J was trimmed by 2 bases and V by 10 bases; bases with no gene match: 14. The CDR3 sequence is 15 residues long.